This T cell receptor beta chain was documented in a study of blood T cell repertoires in COVID-19. The assay was immunoSEQ multiplex PCR, and TCRdb's table has in-frame clones only and misses some. Of more than 150,000 clones in the sample, roughly 87% were seen once. The count of this clone is one. Sequencing input: PBMCs or T cells enriched from blood (not recorded which). The source of this sequence is a woman between 50 and 59 years old who had recovered from COVID-19.

The CDR3 DNA is TGCAGCGTCGGGTGGGGGGTCCCCGGGTCTGGGGCCAACGTCCTGACTTTC. Amino acids: CSVGWGVPGSGANVLTF. The chain combines TRBV29-1 with TRBJ2-6, with D tentatively TRBD2 (6 bases). CDR1 and CDR2 (germline): SQVTM, ANQGSEA. The CDR3 is 17 amino acids. V was cut by 6 bases and J by 1 base, with 19 bases left in between.